This entry features one T cell receptor beta chain sequence. The antigen is not known. Primers for the PCR totalled 60 Vbeta and 13 Jbeta. Assay used: immunoSEQ multiplex PCR; TCRdb lists only in-frame clones, some missing. The repertoire holds approximately 200,000 clones, with 70% to 90% as singletons. The V gene end was trimmed by 0 bases and the J gene end by 3 bases; junction bases not matched to a gene: 6. Germline CDR1 and CDR2: SGHNT and YYREEE (reference sequence). This CDR3 contains 17 residues. The sample is drawn from a study of cytomegalovirus exposure and HLA in healthy donors. Study-wide results and limits: Reports state that TCR beta sequences accurately predicted most subjects' HLA-A and HLA-B alleles. Later on, an analysis tied some 17,000 TCR beta sequences to HLA alleles at 0.05 false discovery rate. Analyses of presence and absence presupposed an approximately uniform sequencing depth across donors.

The sequencing input was PBMCs. The receptor was isolated from a human donor in good health. The V call is TRBV5-4, the J call TRBJ2-1; TRBD2 agrees at 10 bases. The DNA for the CDR3 is TGTGCCAGCAGCTTGGGGGGACTAGCGAAACTCTACAATGAGCAGTTCTTC. This gives the protein CASSLGGLAKLYNEQFF.